These 6 T cell receptor beta chains share one sample of origin, sequenced in a study of T cell repertoires in cytomegalovirus infection. TCRdb re-analysed the reads in MiXCR, keeping a single row per CDR3 protein. This sample has fewer than 250,000 distinct CDR3 sequences, with roughly an eighth found just once. Material: PBMCs. These receptors were obtained from a human donor in good health (CMV status not recorded). Some clones in this sample may be carry-over from other donors' samples.

This clonotype was recorded at least ten times. The rearrangement joins TRBV19 to TRBJ2-3, with D possibly being TRBD1 (6 bases). Germline CDR1 LNHDA, CDR2 SQIVND (reference sequence). This CDR3 comprises 14 residues. The V end was cut by 7 bases, the J end by 2 bases, with 13 bases between. In DNA, the CDR3 is TGTGCCAGTAAAGGGCAGGGGATCACAGATACGCAGTATTTT. Translation: CASKGQGITDTQYF.

This clonotype was detected many times. The rearrangement links TRBV19 to TRBJ2-4; TRBD1 or TRBD2 may be the D gene (5 bases each). The CDR3 has 16 residues. In germline, CDR1 is LNHDA, CDR2 SQIVND (reference sequence). Between the trimmed V and J ends, which lost 4 bases and 0 bases, there was a span of 13 bases. The CDR3 DNA is TGTGCCAGTAGTACTTCCGGGACGCGAGCCAAAAACATTCAGTACTTC. It encodes CASSTSGTRAKNIQYF.

The chain uses TRBV12-3 or TRBV12-4 and TRBJ2-2; D perhaps matches TRBD2 (6 bases). V gave up 3 bases and J gave up 7 bases, with 12 bases separating them. The CDR3 spans 14 residues. DNA for the CDR3: TGTGCCAGCAGTTTCTCGGGAGTTATCGGGGAGCTGTTTTTT. Its protein product is CASSFSGVIGELFF.

This clonotype was seen repeatedly, ten times or more. This chain links TRBV9 with TRBJ2-1, with D perhaps TRBD1 (5 bases). V lost 3 bases, J lost 9 bases, and 16 bases lay in between. This CDR3 spans 14 amino acids. Germline V lookup: CDR1 SGDLS, CDR2 YYNGEE. DNA for the CDR3: TGTGCCAGCAGCGCCTGGACAACCTTTGGTGAGCAGTTCTTC. As protein: CASSAWTTFGEQFF. Combining the CDR3 with reference TRBV9 and TRBJ2-1 gives the whole variable domain DSGVTQTPKHLITATGQRVTLRCSPRSGDLSVYWYQQSLDQGLQFLIQYYNGEERAKGNILERFSAQQFPDLHSELNLSSLELGDSALYFCASSAWTTFGEQFFGPGTRLTVL.

In this sample, this clonotype turned up a few times. The J gene is TRBJ2-7, the V gene TRBV28, with 8 positions matching TRBD1. V gave up 4 bases and J gave up 3 bases; unmatched junction bases: 5. The germline gives CDR1 MDHEN, CDR2 SYDVKM. The CDR3 is 14 residues long. The CDR3 DNA follows: TGTGCCAGCAGTTCGCCAGGGGGCTTCTACGAGCAGTACTTC. Translating gives CASSSPGGFYEQYF.

V usage is TRBV12-3 or TRBV12-4 and J usage is TRBJ1-5; 9 bases agree with TRBD1. J lost 7 bases, V lost 5 bases, and 9 bases had no gene match. This CDR3 region has 15 residues. CDR3: CASSPSGQGVQPQHF. The CDR3 DNA reads as TGTGCCAGCAGTCCCTCGGGACAGGGAGTGCAGCCCCAGCATTTT.